This T cell receptor (beta chain) was obtained from a study of cytomegalovirus exposure and HLA in healthy donors. Study observations and caveats: Prior analysis indicated that the majority of TCR beta V segments exhibited productivity approximately 90% or approximately 30% of the time. Altogether, 150 to 200 TCR beta chains were recorded as cytomegalovirus-associated.

With 1 base clipped from V and 5 bases from J, the junction kept 3 bases outside the gene matches. The CDR3 runs 15 residues. CDR1 is MGHDK and CDR2 is SYGVNS in the germline V gene. A note on this clone: Its target is not known.

60 Vbeta and 13 Jbeta primers were used in PCR. In the original processing: Unique TCR beta chains numbered about 79 million in a later analysis, with around 10 million shared. The method was immunoSEQ multiplex PCR; TCRdb's version includes in-frame clones alone and lacks a portion of them. D and trimming come from the DNA, and the V and J calls and clone size come from that table. The sample includes 98,000 or so clones, over 65% of them seen just once. Nominally healthy donors were sampled, though unrecorded immune exposures were likely. The clonotype was recovered from a man in his 60s in good health and CMV-seropositive. Sequencing input: PBMCs. This chain joins TRBV25-1 and TRBJ2-7, with 12 positions matching TRBD1. CDR3 in amino acids: CASSEWGTGGDEQYF. CDR3 DNA: TGTGCCAGCAGTGAATGGGGGACAGGGGGCGACGAGCAGTACTTC.